This T cell receptor (beta chain) derives from a study of blood T cell repertoires in COVID-19. Study context: T cells, B-cell-depleted T cells, or PBMCs provided the cDNA or gDNA that served as material.

The assay was immunoSEQ multiplex PCR, and TCRdb's table has in-frame clones only and misses some. The sample carries fewer than 450,000 clones, 88% recorded once. The CDR3 has 14 amino acids. Germline loops: CDR1 SGDLS, CDR2 YYNGEE. V was cut by 0 bases and J by 10 bases, with 11 bases left in between. This sequence was found in a woman aged 45-65 years with COVID-19, enrolled during active disease. This chain uses TRBV9 with TRBJ1-6; D not resolved. The sample comprised peripheral blood. The CDR3 region is CASSVGAGLSPLHF. The DNA of the CDR3 is TGTGCCAGCAGCGTAGGGGCAGGTTTATCACCCCTCCACTTT.